The 7 T cell receptor beta chains below were found in one sample sequenced in a study of glioma-infiltrating T cells after dendritic cell vaccination. This table comes from immunoSEQ multiplex PCR, and its TCRdb copy is limited to in-frame clones, with some not included. The sample has roughly 87,000 clones, roughly four fifths seen once. The time point here: after dendritic cell vaccination, including at tumor progression/relapse. This sample comprised blood, obtained after dendritic cell vaccination. Receptors were obtained from a human donor with glioblastoma.

This rearrangement joins TRBV14 to TRBJ2-5; TRBD1 aligns across 7 bases. The germline V gene encodes CDR1 SGHDN and CDR2 FVKESK. With 0 bases clipped from V and 5 bases from J, the junction kept 9 bases outside the gene matches. This CDR3 is 16 amino acids long. CDR3: CASSQDDRAVFETQYF. CDR3 coding DNA: TGTGCCAGCAGCCAAGATGACAGGGCGGTTTTCGAGACCCAGTACTTC.

The rearrangement links TRBV10-3 to TRBJ1-2; 8 bases line up with TRBD1. The germline V gene encodes CDR1 ENHRY and CDR2 SYGVKD. After removal of 5 bases from V and 5 bases from J, the junction contained 1 base not matched to a gene. The CDR3 sequence is 12 residues long. The CDR3 here is CAISTGGYGYTF. The CDR3 region has the DNA TGTGCCATCAGTACAGGGGGGTATGGCTACACCTTC.

The V and J genes are TRBV19 and TRBJ2-3, with D uncertain. The CDR3 runs 14 residues. V gave up 4 bases and J gave up 4 bases, with 12 bases separating them. Germline lookup yields CDR1 LNHDA and CDR2 SQIVND (reference sequence). CDR3 residues: CASSTPTKPDTQYF. The CDR3 region has the DNA TGTGCCAGTAGTACCCCGACAAAACCAGATACGCAGTATTTT.

The chain uses TRBV19 and TRBJ1-2; TRBD1 agrees at 7 bases. The length of the CDR3 is 15 residues. The germline gives CDR1 LNHDA, CDR2 SQIVND (reference sequence). V was clipped by 6 bases and J by 7 bases; unmatched bases: 14. The CDR3 DNA follows: TGTGCCAGTAGGGATGGACAGGAGGTAACGTTTGGCTACACCTTC. Its translation is CASRDGQEVTFGYTF.

V gene TRBV2 combines with J gene TRBJ2-1; perhaps TRBD1 as D (6 bases). The germline V and J ends were trimmed by 6 bases and 0 bases, with 15 bases remaining between them. The CDR3 is 16 residues long. Germline V CDR1 and CDR2: SNHLY, FYNNEI. The CDR3 DNA follows: TGTGCCAGCAGAGGGCGACAGGTGAGCTCCTACAATGAGCAGTTCTTC. As protein: CASRGRQVSSYNEQFF.

The rearrangement links TRBV14 to TRBJ1-1, with a weak D call TRBD1 (5 bases). The ends were cut back, 4 bases at V and 3 bases at J, with 21 bases in the middle. Germline loops: CDR1 SGHDN, CDR2 FVKESK. The CDR3 has 17 amino acids. In nucleotides, the CDR3 is TGTGCCAGCAGCCTCCGTTTAGGGGTTGGGGAGGACACTGAAGCTTTCTTT. Translation gives CASSLRLGVGEDTEAFF.

V is TRBV30 and J is TRBJ1-3; perhaps TRBD1 as D (6 bases). V was pared by 0 bases and J by 2 bases, with 11 bases between. The CDR3 runs to 15 residues. The V gene's germline CDR1 is GTSNPN and CDR2 SVGIG (reference sequence). CDR3 sequence reads: CAWSVAGGTGNTIYF. In DNA form, the CDR3 reads TGTGCCTGGAGTGTTGCGGGGGGCACTGGAAACACCATATATTTT. Combining the CDR3 with reference TRBV30 and TRBJ1-3 gives the whole variable domain SQTIHQWPATLVQPVGSPLSLECTVEGTSNPNLYWYRQAAGRGLQLLFYSVGIGQISSEVPQNLSASRPQDRQFILSSKKLLLSDSGFYLCAWSVAGGTGNTIYFGEGSWLTVV.